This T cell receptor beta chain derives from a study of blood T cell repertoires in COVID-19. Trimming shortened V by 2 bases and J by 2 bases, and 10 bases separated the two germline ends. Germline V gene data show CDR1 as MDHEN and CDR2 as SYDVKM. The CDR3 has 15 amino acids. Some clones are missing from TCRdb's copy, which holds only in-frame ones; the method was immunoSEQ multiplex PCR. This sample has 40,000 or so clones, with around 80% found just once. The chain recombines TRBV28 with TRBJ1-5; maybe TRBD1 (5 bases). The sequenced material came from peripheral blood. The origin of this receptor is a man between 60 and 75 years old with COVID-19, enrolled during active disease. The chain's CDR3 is CASSLGGEGNQPQHF. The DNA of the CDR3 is TGTGCCAGCAGTTTAGGAGGGGAGGGCAATCAGCCCCAGCATTTT.